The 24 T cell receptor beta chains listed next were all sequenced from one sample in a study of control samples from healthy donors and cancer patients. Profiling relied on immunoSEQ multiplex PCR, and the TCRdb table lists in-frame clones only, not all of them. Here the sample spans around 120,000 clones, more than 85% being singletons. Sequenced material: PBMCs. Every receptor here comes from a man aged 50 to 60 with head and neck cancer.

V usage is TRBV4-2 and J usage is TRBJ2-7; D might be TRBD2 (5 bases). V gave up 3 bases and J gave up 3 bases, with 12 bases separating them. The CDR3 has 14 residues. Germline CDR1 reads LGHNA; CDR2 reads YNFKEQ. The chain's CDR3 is CASSHSPGSYEQYF. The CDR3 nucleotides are TGTGCCAGCAGCCACTCCCCGGGGAGCTACGAGCAGTACTTC.

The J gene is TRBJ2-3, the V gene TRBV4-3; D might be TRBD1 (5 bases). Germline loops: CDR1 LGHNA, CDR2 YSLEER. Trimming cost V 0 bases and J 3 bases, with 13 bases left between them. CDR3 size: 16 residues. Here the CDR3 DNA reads TGCGCCAGCAGCCAAGAGGACACAAAGGGGACAGATACGCAGTATTTT. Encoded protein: CASSQEDTKGTDTQYF.

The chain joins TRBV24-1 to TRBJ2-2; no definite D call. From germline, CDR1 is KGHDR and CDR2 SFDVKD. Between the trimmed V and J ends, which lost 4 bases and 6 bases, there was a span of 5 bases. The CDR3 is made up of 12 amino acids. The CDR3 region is CATSDPSGELFF. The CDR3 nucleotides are TGTGCCACCAGTGACCCGTCCGGGGAGCTGTTTTTT.

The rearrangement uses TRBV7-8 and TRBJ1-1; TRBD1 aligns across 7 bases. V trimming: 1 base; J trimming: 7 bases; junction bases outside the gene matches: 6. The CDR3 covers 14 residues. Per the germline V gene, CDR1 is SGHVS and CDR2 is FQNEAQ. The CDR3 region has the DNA TGTGCCAGCAGCTTAGTGGAGGGGGCGATTGAAGCTTTCTTT. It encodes CASSLVEGAIEAFF.

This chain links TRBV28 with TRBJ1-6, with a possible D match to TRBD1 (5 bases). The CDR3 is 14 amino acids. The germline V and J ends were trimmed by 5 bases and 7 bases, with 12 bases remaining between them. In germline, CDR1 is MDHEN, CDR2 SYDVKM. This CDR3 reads CASSSLGANSPLHF. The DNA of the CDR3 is TGTGCCAGCAGTAGCCTTGGGGCAAATTCACCCCTCCACTTT.

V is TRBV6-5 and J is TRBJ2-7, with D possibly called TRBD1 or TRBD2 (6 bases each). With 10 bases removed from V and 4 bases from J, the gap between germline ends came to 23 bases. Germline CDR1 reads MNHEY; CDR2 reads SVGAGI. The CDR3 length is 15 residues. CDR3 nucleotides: TGTGCCACCAAAGTGGGTTGGGGGGCACAGTACGAGCAGTACTTC. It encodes CATKVGWGAQYEQYF.

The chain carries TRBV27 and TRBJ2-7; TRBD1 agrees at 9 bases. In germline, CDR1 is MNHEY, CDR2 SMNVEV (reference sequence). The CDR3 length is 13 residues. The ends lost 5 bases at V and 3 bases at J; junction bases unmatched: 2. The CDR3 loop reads CASSVTGGYEQYF. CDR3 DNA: TGTGCCAGCAGTGTGACAGGGGGCTACGAGCAGTACTTC.

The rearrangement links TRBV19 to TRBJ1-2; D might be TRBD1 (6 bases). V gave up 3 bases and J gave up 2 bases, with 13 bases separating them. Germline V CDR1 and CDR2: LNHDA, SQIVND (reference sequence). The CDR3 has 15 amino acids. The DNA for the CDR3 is TGTGCCAGTAGTATGCGAAAGGGGGGGAACTATGGCTACACCTTC. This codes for CASSMRKGGNYGYTF.

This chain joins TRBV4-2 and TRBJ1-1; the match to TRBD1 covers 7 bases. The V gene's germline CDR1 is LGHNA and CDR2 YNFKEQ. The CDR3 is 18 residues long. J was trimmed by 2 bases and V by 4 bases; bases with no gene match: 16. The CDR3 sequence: CASSPIGRGDSRNTEAFF. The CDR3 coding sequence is TGTGCCAGCAGCCCTATCGGCAGGGGGGACTCCCGAAACACTGAAGCTTTCTTT.

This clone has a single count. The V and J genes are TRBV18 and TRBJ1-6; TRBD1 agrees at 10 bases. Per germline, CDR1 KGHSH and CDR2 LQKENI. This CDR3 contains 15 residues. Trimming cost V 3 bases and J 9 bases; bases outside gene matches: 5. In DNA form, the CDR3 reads TGTGCCAGCTCACCGGCGGGACAGGGGACTTCACCCCTCCACTTT. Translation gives CASSPAGQGTSPLHF.

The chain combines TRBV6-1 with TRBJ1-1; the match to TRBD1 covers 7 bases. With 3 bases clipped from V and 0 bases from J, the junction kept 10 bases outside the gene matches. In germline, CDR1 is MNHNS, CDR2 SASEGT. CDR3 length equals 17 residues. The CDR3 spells CASSEVQGSPLNTEAFF. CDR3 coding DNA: TGTGCCAGCAGTGAGGTACAGGGGTCCCCCCTGAACACTGAAGCTTTCTTT.

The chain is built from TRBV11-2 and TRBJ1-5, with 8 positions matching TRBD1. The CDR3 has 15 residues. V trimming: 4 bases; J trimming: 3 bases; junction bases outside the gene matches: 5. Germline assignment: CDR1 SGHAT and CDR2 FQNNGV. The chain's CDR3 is CASSSDRALNQPQHF. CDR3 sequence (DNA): TGTGCCAGCAGCTCGGACAGGGCGCTCAATCAGCCCCAGCATTTT.

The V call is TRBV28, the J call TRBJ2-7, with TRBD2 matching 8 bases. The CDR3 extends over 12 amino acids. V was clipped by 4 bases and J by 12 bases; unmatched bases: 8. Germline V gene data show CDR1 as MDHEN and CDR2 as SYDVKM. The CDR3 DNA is TGTGCCAGCAGTTCGGGACTAGTGCAGGCGTACTTC. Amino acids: CASSSGLVQAYF.

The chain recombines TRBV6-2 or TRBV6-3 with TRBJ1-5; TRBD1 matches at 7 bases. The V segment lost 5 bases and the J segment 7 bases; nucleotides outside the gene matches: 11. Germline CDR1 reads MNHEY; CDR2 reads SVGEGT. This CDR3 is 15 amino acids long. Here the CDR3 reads CASSDPTGNGQPQHF. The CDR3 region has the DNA TGTGCCAGCAGTGACCCGACAGGGAATGGACAGCCCCAGCATTTT.

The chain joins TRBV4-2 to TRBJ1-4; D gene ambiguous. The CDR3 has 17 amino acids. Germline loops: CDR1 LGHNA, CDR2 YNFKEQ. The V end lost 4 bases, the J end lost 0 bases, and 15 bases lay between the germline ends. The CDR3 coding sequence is TGTGCCAGCAGCCCAAGGAAACAGCCGGCAACTAATGAAAAACTGTTTTTT. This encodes CASSPRKQPATNEKLFF.

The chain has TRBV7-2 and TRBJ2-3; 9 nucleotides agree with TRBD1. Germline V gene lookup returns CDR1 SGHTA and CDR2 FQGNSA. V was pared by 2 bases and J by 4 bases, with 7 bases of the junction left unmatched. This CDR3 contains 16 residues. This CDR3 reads CASSLSGQGFADTQYF. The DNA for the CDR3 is TGTGCCAGCAGCTTATCCGGACAGGGGTTTGCAGATACGCAGTATTTT.

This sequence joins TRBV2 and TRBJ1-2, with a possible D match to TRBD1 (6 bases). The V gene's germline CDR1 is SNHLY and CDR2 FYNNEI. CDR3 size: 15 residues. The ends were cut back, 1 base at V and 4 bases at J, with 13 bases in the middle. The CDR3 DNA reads TGTGCCAGCAGTGAAGGCGGGGGGCGCGGCTATGGCTACACCTTC. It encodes CASSEGGGRGYGYTF.

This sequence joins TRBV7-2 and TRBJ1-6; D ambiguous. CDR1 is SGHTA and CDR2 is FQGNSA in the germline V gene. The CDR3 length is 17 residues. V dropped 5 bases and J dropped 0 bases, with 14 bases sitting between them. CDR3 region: CASSAVGHNSYNSPLHF. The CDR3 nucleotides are TGTGCCAGCAGCGCCGTCGGTCATAACTCCTATAATTCACCCCTCCACTTT.

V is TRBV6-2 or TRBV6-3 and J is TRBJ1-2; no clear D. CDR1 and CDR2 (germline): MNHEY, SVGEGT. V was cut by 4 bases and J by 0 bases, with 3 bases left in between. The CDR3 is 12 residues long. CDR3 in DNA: TGTGCCAGCAGTTTGGCTAACTATGGCTACACCTTC. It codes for CASSLANYGYTF.

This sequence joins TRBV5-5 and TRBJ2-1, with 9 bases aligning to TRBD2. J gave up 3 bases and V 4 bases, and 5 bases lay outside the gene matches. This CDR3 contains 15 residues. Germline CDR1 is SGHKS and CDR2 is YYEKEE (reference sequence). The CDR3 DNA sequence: TGTGCCAGCAGCCCGAGACTAGCGGACTACAATGAGCAGTTCTTC. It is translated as CASSPRLADYNEQFF. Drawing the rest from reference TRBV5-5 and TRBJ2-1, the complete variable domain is DAGVTQSPTHLIKTRGQQVTLRCSPISGHKSVSWYQQVLGQGPQFIFQYYEKEERGRGNFPDRFSARQFPNYSSELNVNALLLGDSALYLCASSPRLADYNEQFFGPGTRLTVL.

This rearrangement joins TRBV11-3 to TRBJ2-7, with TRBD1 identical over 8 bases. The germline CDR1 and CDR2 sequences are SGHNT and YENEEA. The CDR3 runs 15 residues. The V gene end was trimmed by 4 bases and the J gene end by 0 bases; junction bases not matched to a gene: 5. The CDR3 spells CASSSGTGISYEQYF. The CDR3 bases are TGTGCCAGCAGCTCCGGGACAGGTATCTCCTACGAGCAGTACTTC.

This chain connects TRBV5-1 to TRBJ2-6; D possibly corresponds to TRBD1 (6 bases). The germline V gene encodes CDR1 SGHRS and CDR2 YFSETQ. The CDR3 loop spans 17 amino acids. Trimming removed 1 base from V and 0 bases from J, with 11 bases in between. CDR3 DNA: TGCGCCAGCAGCTTGTATGGCAGGGGCTCTGGGGCCAACGTCCTGACTTTC. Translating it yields CASSLYGRGSGANVLTF.

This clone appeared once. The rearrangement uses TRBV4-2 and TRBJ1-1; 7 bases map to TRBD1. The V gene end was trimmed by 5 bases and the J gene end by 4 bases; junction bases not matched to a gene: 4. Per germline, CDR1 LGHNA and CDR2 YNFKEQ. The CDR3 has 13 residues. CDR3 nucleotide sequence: TGTGCCAGCAGCTTCGAGGGGGCCACTGAAGCTTTCTTT. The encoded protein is CASSFEGATEAFF.

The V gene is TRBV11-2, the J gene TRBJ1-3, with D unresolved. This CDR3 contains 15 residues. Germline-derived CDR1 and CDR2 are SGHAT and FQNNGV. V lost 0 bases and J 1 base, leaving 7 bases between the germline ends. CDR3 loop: CASSLDWPSGNTIYF. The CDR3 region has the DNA TGTGCCAGCAGCTTAGATTGGCCTTCTGGAAACACCATATATTTT.